The entry below gives a single TCR beta chain sequence along with its context. Its antigen is still unknown. Generated by immunoSEQ multiplex PCR, the TCRdb table keeps only in-frame clones and is missing some. The sample holds approximately 97,000 clones; around 80% are singletons and the top ten take 15% to 20%. The data belong to a study of Ad26.COV2.S vaccination and SARS-CoV-2 variants. General observations from the study: Post-vaccination spike-specific CD8+ and CD4+ T cell responses reportedly had substantial breadth. Using TCR breadth and depth analyses may have led to underestimated total T cell responses. Those who received vaccine or placebo ended up with similar non-spike TCR breadth. Ad26.COV2.S recipients had broader spike-specific TCRs (P = 0.0014).

The CDR3 has 15 residues. CDR1 is WSHSY, CDR2 SAAADI, per germline. V lost 6 bases, J lost 6 bases, and 19 bases lay in between. This material consisted of peripheral blood, taken after recovery from COVID-19. The chain links TRBV10-2 to TRBJ2-3; D may be TRBD1 (7 bases). This receptor was identified in a human donor who had recovered from COVID-19. The CDR3, as DNA: TGCGCCAGCAGCGTGGGACAGTTCGCGGGGGATACGCAGTATTTT. Its translation: CASSVGQFAGDTQYF.